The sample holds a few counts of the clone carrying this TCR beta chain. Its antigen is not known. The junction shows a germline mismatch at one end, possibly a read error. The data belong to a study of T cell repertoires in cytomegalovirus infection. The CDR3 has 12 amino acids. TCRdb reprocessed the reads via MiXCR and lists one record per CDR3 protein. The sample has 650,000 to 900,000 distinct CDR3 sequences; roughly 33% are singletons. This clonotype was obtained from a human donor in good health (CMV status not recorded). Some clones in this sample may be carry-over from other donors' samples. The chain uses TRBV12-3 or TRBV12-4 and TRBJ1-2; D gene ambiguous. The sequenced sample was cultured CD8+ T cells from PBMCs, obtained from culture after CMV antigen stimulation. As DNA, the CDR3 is TGTGCCAGCAGTTTCATGGGCTATGGCTACATCTTC. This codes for CASSFMGYGYIF.